The T cell receptor beta chain described here comes from a study of T cell changes during pregnancy in multiple sclerosis. The assay was immunoSEQ multiplex PCR, and TCRdb's table has in-frame clones only and misses some. The table records about 20,000 clones, about nine tenths of them present only once. This CDR3 spans 14 amino acids. Trimming took 4 bases from V and 7 from J, leaving 16 bases between them. CDR1 SGHTA and CDR2 FQGNSA come from the germline V gene. This sequence originates from a female donor in good health, enrolled as a control in a pregnancy study. The chain employs TRBV7-2 and TRBJ1-2; no clear D. The material sequenced was CD4+ T cells from peripheral blood mononuclear cells, taken after pregnancy. The CDR3 coding sequence is TGTGCCAGCAGCTCCTACGGGTCCGAGCGTGGCTACACCTTC. Its protein is CASSSYGSERGYTF.